One sample yielded the 2 T cell receptor beta chains listed below, sequenced in a study of cytomegalovirus exposure and HLA in healthy donors. Primers for the PCR totalled 60 Vbeta and 13 Jbeta. Sequenced by immunoSEQ multiplex PCR; TCRdb stores in-frame clones only, minus some. The sample shows approximately 100,000 clones, approximately 80% of them seen only once. The sequenced sample was PBMCs. The receptor source for this set is a female donor in good health and CMV-seronegative.

The chain couples TRBV5-5 to TRBJ2-7, with a possible D match to TRBD2 (5 bases). Germline V gene sequence: CDR1 SGHKS, CDR2 YYEKEE (reference sequence). The CDR3 has 13 residues. V shed 4 bases and J shed 2 bases, with 10 bases lying between them. CDR3 loop: CASSADGAYEQYF. CDR3 bases: TGTGCCAGCAGCGCGGACGGGGCCTACGAGCAGTACTTC.

The rearrangement uses TRBV2 and TRBJ2-7, with 7 bases matching TRBD1. Per the germline V gene, CDR1 is SNHLY and CDR2 is FYNNEI. The CDR3 is 12 residues long. Trimming removed 4 bases from V and 6 bases from J; junction bases left unmatched: 3. The CDR3 here is CASSVGGLEQYF. The CDR3 bases are TGTGCCAGCAGTGTAGGGGGCCTCGAGCAGTACTTC.